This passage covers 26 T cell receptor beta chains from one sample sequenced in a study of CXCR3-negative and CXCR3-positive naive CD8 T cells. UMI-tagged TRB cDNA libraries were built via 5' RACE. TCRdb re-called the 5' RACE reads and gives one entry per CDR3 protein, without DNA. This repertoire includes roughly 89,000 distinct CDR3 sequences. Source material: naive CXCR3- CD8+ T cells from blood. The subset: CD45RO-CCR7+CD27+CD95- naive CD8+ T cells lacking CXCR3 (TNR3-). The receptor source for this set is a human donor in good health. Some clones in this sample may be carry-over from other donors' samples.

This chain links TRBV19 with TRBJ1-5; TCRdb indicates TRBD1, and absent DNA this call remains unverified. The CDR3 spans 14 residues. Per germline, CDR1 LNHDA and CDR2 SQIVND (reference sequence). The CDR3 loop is CASSMATGYQPQHF. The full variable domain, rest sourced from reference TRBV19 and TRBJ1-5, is DGGITQSPKYLFRKEGQNVTLSCEQNLNHDAMYWYRQDPGQGLRLIYYSQIVNDFQKGDIAEGYSVSREKKESFPLTVTSAQKNPTAFYLCASSMATGYQPQHFGDGTRLSIL.

The CDR3 loop reads CASSELRVGEQYF. This chain uses TRBV25-1 with TRBJ2-7. The CDR3 extends over 13 amino acids. Germline loops: CDR1 MGHDK, CDR2 SYGVNS.

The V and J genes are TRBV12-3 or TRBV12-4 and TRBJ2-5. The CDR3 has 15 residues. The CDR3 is CASSRDVASQETQYF.

The CDR3 spells CASWTPSSYEQYF. The chain links TRBV7-2 to TRBJ2-7. This CDR3 has 13 residues. The V gene's germline CDR1 is SGHTA and CDR2 FQGNSA.

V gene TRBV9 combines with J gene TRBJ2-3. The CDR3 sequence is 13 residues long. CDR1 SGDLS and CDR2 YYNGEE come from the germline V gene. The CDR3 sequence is CASSVDPTDTQYF.

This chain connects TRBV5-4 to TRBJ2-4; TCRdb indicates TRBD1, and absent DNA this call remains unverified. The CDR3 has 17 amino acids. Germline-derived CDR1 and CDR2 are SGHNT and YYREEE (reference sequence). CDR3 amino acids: CASSLARGPLAKNIQYF.

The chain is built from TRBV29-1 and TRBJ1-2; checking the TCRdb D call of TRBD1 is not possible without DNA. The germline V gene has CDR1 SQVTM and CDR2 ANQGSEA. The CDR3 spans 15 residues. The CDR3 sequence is CSVDQPLSSNYGYTF.

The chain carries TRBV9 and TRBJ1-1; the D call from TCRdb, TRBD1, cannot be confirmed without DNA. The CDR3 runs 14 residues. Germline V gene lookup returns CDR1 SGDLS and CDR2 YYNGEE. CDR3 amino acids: CASSVLGESGEAFF.

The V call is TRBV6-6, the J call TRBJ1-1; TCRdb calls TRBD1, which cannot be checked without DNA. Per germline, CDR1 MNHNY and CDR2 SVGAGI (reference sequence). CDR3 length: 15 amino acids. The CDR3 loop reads CASSPGVGLNTEAFF.

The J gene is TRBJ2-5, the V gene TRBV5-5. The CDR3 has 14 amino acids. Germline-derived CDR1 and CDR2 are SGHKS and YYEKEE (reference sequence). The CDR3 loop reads CASSSIGSGETQYF.

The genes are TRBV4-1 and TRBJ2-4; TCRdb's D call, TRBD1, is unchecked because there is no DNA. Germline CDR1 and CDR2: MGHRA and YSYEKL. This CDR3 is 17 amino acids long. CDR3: CASSHSREGVSKNIQYF.

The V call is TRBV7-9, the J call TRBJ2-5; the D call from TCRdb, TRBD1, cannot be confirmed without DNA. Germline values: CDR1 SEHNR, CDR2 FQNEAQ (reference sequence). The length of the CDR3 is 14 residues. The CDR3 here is CASSPLDSEETQYF.

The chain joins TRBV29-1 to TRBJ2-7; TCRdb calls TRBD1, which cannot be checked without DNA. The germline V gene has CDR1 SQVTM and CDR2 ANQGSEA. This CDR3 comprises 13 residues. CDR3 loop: CSALDRLSYEQYF.

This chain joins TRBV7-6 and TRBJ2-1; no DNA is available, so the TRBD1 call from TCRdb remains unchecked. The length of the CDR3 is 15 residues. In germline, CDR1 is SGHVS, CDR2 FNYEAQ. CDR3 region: CASSLGIGAANEQFF.

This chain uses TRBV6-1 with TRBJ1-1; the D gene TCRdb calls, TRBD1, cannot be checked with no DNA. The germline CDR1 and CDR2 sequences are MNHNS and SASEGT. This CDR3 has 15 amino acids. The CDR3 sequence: CASSFMGGAGTEAFF.

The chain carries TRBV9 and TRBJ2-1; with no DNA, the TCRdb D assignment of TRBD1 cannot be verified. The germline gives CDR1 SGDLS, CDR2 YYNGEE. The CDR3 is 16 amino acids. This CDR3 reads CASSVEGAGGSNEQFF. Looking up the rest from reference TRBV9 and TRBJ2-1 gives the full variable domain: DSGVTQTPKHLITATGQRVTLRCSPRSGDLSVYWYQQSLDQGLQFLIQYYNGEERAKGNILERFSAQQFPDLHSELNLSSLELGDSALYFCASSVEGAGGSNEQFFGPGTRLTVL.

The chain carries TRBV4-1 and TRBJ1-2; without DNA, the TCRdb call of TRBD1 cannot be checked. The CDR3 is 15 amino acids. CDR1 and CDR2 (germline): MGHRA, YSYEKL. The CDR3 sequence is CASSPLTGGSNGYTF.

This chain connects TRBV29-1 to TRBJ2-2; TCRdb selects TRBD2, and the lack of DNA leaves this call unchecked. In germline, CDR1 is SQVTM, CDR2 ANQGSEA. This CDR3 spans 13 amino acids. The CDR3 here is CSVTRTEAGELFF.

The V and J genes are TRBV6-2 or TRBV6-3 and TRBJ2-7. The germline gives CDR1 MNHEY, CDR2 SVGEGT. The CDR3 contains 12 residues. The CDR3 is CATQGYSYEQYF.

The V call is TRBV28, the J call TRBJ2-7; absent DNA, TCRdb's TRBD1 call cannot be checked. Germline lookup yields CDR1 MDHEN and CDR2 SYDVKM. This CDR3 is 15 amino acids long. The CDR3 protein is CASSFSTGNSYEQYF.

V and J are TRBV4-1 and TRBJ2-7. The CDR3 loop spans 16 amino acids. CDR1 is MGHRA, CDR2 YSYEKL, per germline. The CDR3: CASSLSPDEGFDEQYF.

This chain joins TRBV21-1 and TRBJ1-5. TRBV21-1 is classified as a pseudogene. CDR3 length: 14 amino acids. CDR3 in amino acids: CASIGTARREPQHF.

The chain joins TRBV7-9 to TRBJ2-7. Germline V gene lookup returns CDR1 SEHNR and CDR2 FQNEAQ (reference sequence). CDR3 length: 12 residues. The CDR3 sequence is CASSLERREQYF.

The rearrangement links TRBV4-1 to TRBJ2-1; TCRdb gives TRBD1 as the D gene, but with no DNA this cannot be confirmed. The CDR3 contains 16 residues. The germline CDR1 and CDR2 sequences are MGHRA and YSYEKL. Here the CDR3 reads CASSQEAQGSYNEQFF.

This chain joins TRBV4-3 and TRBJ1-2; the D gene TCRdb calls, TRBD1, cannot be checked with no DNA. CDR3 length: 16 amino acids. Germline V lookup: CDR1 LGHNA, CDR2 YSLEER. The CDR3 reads CASSHVRDITNYGYTF.

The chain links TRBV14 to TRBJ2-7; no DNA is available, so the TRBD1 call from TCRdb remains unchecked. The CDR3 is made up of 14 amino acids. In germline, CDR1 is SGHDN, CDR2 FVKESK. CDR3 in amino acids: CASSQWTGDDEQYF.